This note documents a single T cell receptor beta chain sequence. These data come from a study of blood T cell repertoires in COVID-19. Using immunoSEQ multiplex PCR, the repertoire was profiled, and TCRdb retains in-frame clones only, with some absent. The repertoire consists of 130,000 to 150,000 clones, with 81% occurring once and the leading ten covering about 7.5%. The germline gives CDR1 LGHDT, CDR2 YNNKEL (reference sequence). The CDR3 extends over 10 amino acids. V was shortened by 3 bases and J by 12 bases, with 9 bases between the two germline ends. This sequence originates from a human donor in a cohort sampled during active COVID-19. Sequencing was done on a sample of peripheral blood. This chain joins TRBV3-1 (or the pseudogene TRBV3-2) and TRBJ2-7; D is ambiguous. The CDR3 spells CASSHGRWYF. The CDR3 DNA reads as TGTGCCAGCAGCCATGGGCGTTGGTACTTC.